One T cell receptor beta chain is described in this entry. Assay: immunoSEQ multiplex PCR; the TCRdb copy retains only in-frame clones and omits some. Of 35,000 to 50,000 clones in the sample, 86% are singletons; the top ten hold around 12%. Treatment indicated: randomized to nivolumab then ipilimumab (arm A) or the reverse (arm B). The data are from a study of sequential checkpoint blockade in melanoma. Whole-study context: First-line arms were nivolumab then ipilimumab, or the reverse, randomized 1:1.

Sequenced material: CD8+ T cells sorted from blood (inferred from file names), taken from a patient given nivolumab and ipilimumab in sequence. This receptor was taken from a human donor with melanoma.

The CDR3 reads CASSQDPRGSSYEQYF. CDR3 coding DNA: TGCGCCAGCAGCCAAGATCCCAGGGGAAGCTCCTACGAGCAGTACTTC. The J gene is TRBJ2-7, the V gene TRBV4-1, with D possibly matching TRBD1 (6 bases). Looked up from germline, CDR1 is MGHRA and CDR2 is YSYEKL. V gave up 0 bases and J gave up 0 bases, with 12 bases separating them. The CDR3 contains 16 residues.